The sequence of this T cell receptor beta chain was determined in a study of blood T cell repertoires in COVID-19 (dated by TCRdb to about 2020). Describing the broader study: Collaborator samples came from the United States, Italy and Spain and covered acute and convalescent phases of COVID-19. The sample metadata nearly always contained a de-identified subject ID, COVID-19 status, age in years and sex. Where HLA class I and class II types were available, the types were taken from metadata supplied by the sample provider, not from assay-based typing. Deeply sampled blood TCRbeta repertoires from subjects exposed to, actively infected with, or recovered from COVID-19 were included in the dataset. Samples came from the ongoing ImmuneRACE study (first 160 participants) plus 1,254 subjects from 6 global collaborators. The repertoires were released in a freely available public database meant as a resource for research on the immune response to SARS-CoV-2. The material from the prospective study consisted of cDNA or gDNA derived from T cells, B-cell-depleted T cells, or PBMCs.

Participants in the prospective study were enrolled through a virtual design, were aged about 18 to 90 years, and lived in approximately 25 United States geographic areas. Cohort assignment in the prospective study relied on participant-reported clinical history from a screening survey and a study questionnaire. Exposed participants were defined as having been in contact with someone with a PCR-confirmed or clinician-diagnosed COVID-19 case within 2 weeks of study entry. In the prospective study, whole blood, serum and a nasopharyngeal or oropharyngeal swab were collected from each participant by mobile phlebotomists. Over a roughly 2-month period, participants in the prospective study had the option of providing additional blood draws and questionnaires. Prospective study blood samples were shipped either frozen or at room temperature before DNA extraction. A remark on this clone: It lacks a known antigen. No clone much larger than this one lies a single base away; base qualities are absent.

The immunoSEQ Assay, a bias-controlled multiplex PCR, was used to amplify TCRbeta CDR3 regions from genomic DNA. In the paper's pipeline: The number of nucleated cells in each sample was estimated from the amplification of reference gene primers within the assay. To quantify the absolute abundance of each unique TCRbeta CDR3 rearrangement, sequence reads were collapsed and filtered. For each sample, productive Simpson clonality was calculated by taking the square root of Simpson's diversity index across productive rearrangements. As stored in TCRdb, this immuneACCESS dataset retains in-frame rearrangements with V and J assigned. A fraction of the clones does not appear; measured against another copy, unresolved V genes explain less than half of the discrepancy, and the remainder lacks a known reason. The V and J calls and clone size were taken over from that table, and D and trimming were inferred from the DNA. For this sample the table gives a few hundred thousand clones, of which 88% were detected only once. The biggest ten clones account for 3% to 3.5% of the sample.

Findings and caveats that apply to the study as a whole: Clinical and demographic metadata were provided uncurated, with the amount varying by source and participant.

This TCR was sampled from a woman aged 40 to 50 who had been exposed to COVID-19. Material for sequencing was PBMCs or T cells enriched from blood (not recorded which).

The CDR3 has the sequence CASSEGGRASDTQYF. The DNA sequence follows: TGTGCCAGCAGTGAAGGCGGGAGGGCCTCAGATACGCAGTATTTT. The sequence links TRBV6-4 to TRBJ2-3, and 9 bases in between align with TRBD2. The CDR3 spans 15 residues, from the cysteine through the phenylalanine. Just the 45-base CDR3 DNA is kept, in frame starting at base 1. Clipping removes 3 bases from V and 4 bases from J, with 5 as the unmatched junction base count. The germline V gene gives CDR1 as MRHNA and CDR2 as SNTAGT.